These 20 T cell receptor beta chains originate from one sample sequenced in a study of identical twins. TCRdb recomputed calls from the 5' RACE reads with MiXCR, one row per CDR3 protein. This table has about 550,000 distinct CDR3 sequences, about a fifth appearing once. The same sample was also studied in work on yellow fever vaccine responses in identical twins.

Sequenced sample: CD4+ T cells sorted from blood. These receptor sequences come from a woman younger than 30 in good health.

This rearrangement joins TRBV10-3 to TRBJ2-5; TRBD1 matches 10 bases. J lost 3 bases, V lost 6 bases, and 4 bases had no gene match. The CDR3 is 14 amino acids. Per germline, CDR1 ENHRY and CDR2 SYGVKD. In DNA, the CDR3 is TGTGCCATCAGCGGGGGACAGGGGAAAGAGACCCAGTACTTC. Translating it yields CAISGGQGKETQYF.

V is TRBV28 and J is TRBJ1-1; TRBD1 is a possible D gene (5 bases). This CDR3 comprises 15 residues. The germline V gene encodes CDR1 MDHEN and CDR2 SYDVKM. V was trimmed by 1 base and J by 0 bases, leaving 9 bases between them. CDR3 amino acids: CASSLSRALNTEAFF. DNA for the CDR3: TGTGCCAGCAGTTTATCCAGGGCCCTGAACACTGAAGCTTTCTTT.

The table lists this clonotype with a few counts. This chain links TRBV7-9 with TRBJ2-3, with a weak D call TRBD1 (5 bases). This CDR3 contains 15 residues. CDR1 is SEHNR and CDR2 is FQNEAQ in the germline V gene (reference sequence). V was trimmed by 1 base and J by 2 bases, leaving 10 bases between them. CDR3 DNA: TGTGCCAGCAGCTTAGTTCCCAGGGCCACAGATACGCAGTATTTT. This gives the protein CASSLVPRATDTQYF.

This clonotype was detected a few times. V gene TRBV28 combines with J gene TRBJ1-5; D not resolved. V was pared by 6 bases and J by 9 bases, with 12 bases between. CDR3 length: 12 residues. In germline, CDR1 is MDHEN, CDR2 SYDVKM. The CDR3 DNA reads TGTGCCAGCAGATCGGGCGGGATGCCCCAGCATTTT. Protein product: CASRSGGMPQHF.

The table lists this clonotype with a few counts. The chain links TRBV20-1 to TRBJ2-1; TRBD1 matches 10 bases. The V and J ends lost 0 bases and 3 bases, in that order; junction bases with no gene match: 2. CDR1 and CDR2 from the germline V gene are DFQATT and SNEGSKA (reference sequence). CDR3 size: 15 residues. The CDR3 region is CSAREGQGLYNEQFF. In DNA form, the CDR3 reads TGCAGTGCTAGAGAGGGACAGGGGCTCTACAATGAGCAGTTCTTC.

This clonotype was detected a few times. This chain connects TRBV5-1 to TRBJ2-3, with no clear D. In germline, CDR1 is SGHRS, CDR2 YFSETQ. The CDR3 sequence is 15 residues long. The germline V and J ends were trimmed by 1 base and 0 bases, with 9 bases remaining between them. CDR3 amino acids: CASSLRGISTDTQYF. The CDR3 DNA follows: TGCGCCAGCAGCTTGAGAGGAATAAGCACAGATACGCAGTATTTT.

This chain connects TRBV4-1 to TRBJ2-5; no clear D gene. The CDR3 is 13 amino acids. Trimming removed 1 base at V and 5 bases at J, with 8 bases between. CDR1 and CDR2 (germline): MGHRA, YSYEKL. DNA for the CDR3: TGCGCCAGCAGCCAAGTCCGGGTTGAGACCCAGTACTTC. Translating it yields CASSQVRVETQYF.

The chain carries TRBV7-9 and TRBJ1-1, with D uncertain. The CDR3 is 13 residues long. The germline V and J ends were trimmed by 3 bases and 1 base, with 6 bases remaining between them. CDR1 SEHNR and CDR2 FQNEAQ come from the germline V gene (reference sequence). CDR3 bases: TGTGCCAGCAGCTTCGACGGGAACACTGAAGCTTTCTTT. Translating it yields CASSFDGNTEAFF.

J is TRBJ2-2 and V is TRBV24-1; D not resolved. The CDR3 spans 16 residues. Between the trimmed V and J ends, which lost 1 base and 0 bases, there was a span of 8 bases. The V gene's germline CDR1 is KGHDR and CDR2 SFDVKD. CDR3 protein: CATSDLAAANTGELFF. In nucleotides, the CDR3 is TGTGCCACCAGTGATTTAGCAGCAGCGAACACCGGGGAGCTGTTTTTT.

In its sample, this clonotype was seen a few times. The V call is TRBV3-1, the J call TRBJ2-2; TRBD1 is a possible D gene (6 bases). The ends were cut back, 4 bases at V and 4 bases at J, with 16 bases in the middle. The CDR3 totals 16 residues. Germline CDR1 and CDR2: LGHDT and YNNKEL (reference sequence). CDR3: CASSLRVQGTTGELFF. CDR3 bases: TGTGCCAGCAGCCTCAGGGTTCAGGGGACCACCGGGGAGCTGTTTTTT.

The V call is TRBV6-5, the J call TRBJ2-7; D unclear. The CDR3 runs to 13 residues. Between the trimmed V and J ends, which lost 2 bases and 0 bases, there was a span of 5 bases. CDR1 is MNHEY, CDR2 SVGAGI, per germline. The CDR3 DNA reads as TGTGCCAGCAGTTACGGGCCCTCCTACGAGCAGTACGTC. Translating gives CASSYGPSYEQYV.

The V gene is TRBV6-1, the J gene TRBJ2-3, with D tentatively TRBD1 (6 bases). V dropped 10 bases and J dropped 8 bases, with 25 bases sitting between them. The CDR3 length is 15 residues. Germline lookup yields CDR1 MNHNS and CDR2 SASEGT. CDR3 sequence: CATRIRRTAWGTQYF. The CDR3 DNA reads TGTGCCACCAGAATTCGAAGGACAGCCTGGGGTACGCAGTATTTT.

The rearrangement joins TRBV7-2 to TRBJ2-3, with no clear D. Looked up from germline, CDR1 is SGHTA and CDR2 is FQGNSA. There are 12 residues in the CDR3. Trimming cost V 5 bases and J 5 bases, with 8 bases left between them. CDR3 loop: CASSLFVDTQYF. Written as DNA, the CDR3 is TGTGCCAGCAGCCTGTTTGTAGATACGCAGTATTTT.

This clonotype has only a few counts. The rearrangement uses TRBV11-2 and TRBJ2-2; 9 bases line up with TRBD2. Germline-derived CDR1 and CDR2 are SGHAT and FQNNGV. The CDR3 length is 18 residues. V lost 2 bases, J lost 0 bases, and 7 bases stayed unmatched. CDR3 coding DNA: TGTGCCAGCAGCTTAAGGGCATTAGCGGGAGCGAACACCGGGGAGCTGTTTTTT. This gives the protein CASSLRALAGANTGELFF. The complete variable domain, with remaining parts taken from reference TRBV11-2 and TRBJ2-2, reads EAGVAQSPRYKIIEKRQSVAFWCNPISGHATLYWYQQILGQGPKLLIQFQNNGVVDDSQLPKDRFSAERLKGVDSTLKIQPAKLEDSAVYLCASSLRALAGANTGELFFGEGSRLTVL.

The chain employs TRBV10-3 and TRBJ2-1; D is perhaps TRBD2 (8 bases). The CDR3 has 14 amino acids. The V gene's germline CDR1 is ENHRY and CDR2 SYGVKD. Between the trimmed V and J ends, which lost 5 bases and 9 bases, there was a span of 17 bases. The CDR3 loop is CAISTLAGQSEQFF. The CDR3 bases are TGTGCCATCAGTACTTTAGCGGGACAGAGTGAGCAGTTCTTC.

The V and J genes are TRBV24-1 and TRBJ2-2, with no clear D. In germline, CDR1 is KGHDR, CDR2 SFDVKD. This CDR3 spans 16 amino acids. Trimming cost V 6 bases and J 6 bases, with 19 bases left between them. The CDR3 spells CATSHRTGSIAGELFF. CDR3 coding DNA: TGTGCCACCAGTCATCGCACGGGTTCGATCGCCGGGGAGCTGTTTTTT.

The J gene is TRBJ1-2, the V gene TRBV2; D is undetermined. This CDR3 comprises 11 residues. V gave up 6 bases and J gave up 8 bases, with 10 bases separating them. CDR1 SNHLY and CDR2 FYNNEI come from the germline V gene. CDR3 protein: CASSDKAGYTF. The CDR3 nucleotides are TGTGCCAGCAGCGACAAGGCGGGCTACACCTTC.

This clonotype was counted between two and nine times. The gene calls are TRBV6-1 and TRBJ2-1; maybe TRBD1 (6 bases). Trimming shortened V by 6 bases and J by 3 bases, and 12 bases separated the two germline ends. Germline lookup yields CDR1 MNHNS and CDR2 SASEGT. This CDR3 has 14 amino acids. Written as DNA, the CDR3 is TGTGCCAGCAGCCTAGACAGGTTCTACAATGAGCAGTTCTTC. As protein: CASSLDRFYNEQFF.

J is TRBJ2-7 and V is TRBV10-3; the D is unclear. V was shortened by 3 bases and J by 2 bases, with 11 bases between the two germline ends. Germline assignment: CDR1 ENHRY and CDR2 SYGVKD. The CDR3 length is 14 residues. The CDR3 reads CAISDPPGTYEQYF. As DNA, the CDR3 is TGTGCCATCAGTGACCCCCCAGGAACCTACGAGCAGTACTTC.

The V gene is TRBV11-1, the J gene TRBJ2-1, with TRBD2 matching over 14 bases. CDR3 size: 19 residues. CDR1 and CDR2 (germline): SGHAT, FQDESV (reference sequence). V trimming: 5 bases; J trimming: 0 bases; junction bases outside the gene matches: 9. The DNA of the CDR3 is TGTGCCAGCAGCCGACTAGCGGGAGGGATAAAGAGCTCCTACAATGAGCAGTTCTTC. Translated: CASSRLAGGIKSSYNEQFF.